The 27 T cell receptor beta chains listed next were all sequenced from one sample in a study of T cell responses to AZD1222 COVID-19 vaccine. Sequencing used immunoSEQ multiplex PCR; TCRdb keeps in-frame clones, though not all of them. The sample shows 85,000 to 110,000 clones, around 92% of them seen only once. The sequencing here drew on peripheral blood, taken on day 0 of AZD1222 vaccination. These receptors originate from an adult in good health.

This clone was seen a single time. The chain combines TRBV2 with TRBJ1-2; 11 nucleotides match TRBD1. The CDR3 is 18 residues long. The germline CDR1 and CDR2 sequences are SNHLY and FYNNEI. With V trimmed by 5 bases and J by 5 bases, 16 bases remained unmatched. The CDR3 reads CASSSRWWTGGAFYGYTF. DNA of the CDR3: TGTGCCAGCAGTAGCCGTTGGTGGACAGGGGGCGCTTTTTATGGCTACACCTTC. The variable domain in full, completed from reference TRBV2 and TRBJ1-2, reads EPEVTQTPSHQVTQMGQEVILRCVPISNHLYFYWYRQILGQKVEFLVSFYNNEISEKSEIFDDQFSVERPDGSNFTLKIRSTKLEDSAMYFCASSSRWWTGGAFYGYTFGSGTRLTVV.

Worth noting for this clone: The sample carries other DNA sequences with the same CDR3. The chain combines TRBV6-2 or TRBV6-3 with TRBJ2-7; D is uncertain. V lost 0 bases and J lost 2, with 2 bases in between. There are 12 residues in the CDR3. Looked up from germline, CDR1 is MNHEY and CDR2 is SVGEGT. The CDR3 spells CASSYSTYEQYF. The CDR3 DNA follows: TGTGCCAGCAGTTACTCGACCTACGAGCAGTACTTC.

The genes are TRBV9 and TRBJ1-3, with D unclear. The CDR3 contains 15 residues. Germline lookup yields CDR1 SGDLS and CDR2 YYNGEE. The V gene lost 0 bases and the J gene lost 0 bases, with 7 bases spanning the gap. This CDR3 is CASSVVGSSGNTIYF. The CDR3 region has the DNA TGTGCCAGCAGCGTAGTAGGGAGCTCTGGAAACACCATATATTTT.

This clone appeared a single time. The genes are TRBV9 and TRBJ2-7; no definite D call. The CDR3 is 15 residues long. With 0 bases removed from V and 2 bases from J, the gap between germline ends came to 12 bases. Per germline, CDR1 SGDLS and CDR2 YYNGEE. The CDR3 loop is CASSVDLSTAYEQYF. The CDR3 DNA follows: TGTGCCAGCAGCGTAGATTTGTCTACAGCCTACGAGCAGTACTTC.

The chain employs TRBV7-8 and TRBJ2-7; 14 bases align to TRBD2. CDR1 SGHVS and CDR2 FQNEAQ come from the germline V gene. The ends lost 1 base at V and 4 bases at J; junction bases unmatched: 9. The length of the CDR3 is 18 residues. The CDR3 DNA is TGTGCCAGCAGCTTAGGCGTTATGGGACTAGCGGGAGCGTACGAGCAGTACTTC. It specifies CASSLGVMGLAGAYEQYF.

V usage is TRBV6-4 and J usage is TRBJ2-1, with 9 bases matching TRBD2. CDR1 is MRHNA and CDR2 is SNTAGT in the germline V gene. The CDR3 contains 16 residues. Trimming took 2 bases from V and 12 from J; bases not matched to a gene: 14. For the CDR3, the DNA is TGTGCCAGCAGTGACACACATAGCGGGAGCCCCGGGGGGCAGTTCTTC. Encoded protein: CASSDTHSGSPGGQFF.

This chain uses TRBV28 with TRBJ1-2, with D unresolved. V was trimmed by 6 bases and J by 4 bases, leaving 12 bases between them. CDR3 length equals 13 residues. Germline V gene sequence: CDR1 MDHEN, CDR2 SYDVKM. The CDR3 is CASSSGLLYGYTF. The CDR3, as DNA: TGTGCCAGCAGCTCCGGGCTACTCTATGGCTACACCTTC.

This chain links TRBV7-2 with TRBJ2-3, with 8 nucleotides matching TRBD2. Germline lookup yields CDR1 SGHTA and CDR2 FQGNSA. The CDR3 covers 16 residues. J was trimmed by 5 bases and V by 8 bases; bases with no gene match: 15. As DNA, the CDR3 is TGTGCCAGCGCCCCAACTAGCGGCCCTGCGGGAGATACGCAGTATTTT. It encodes CASAPTSGPAGDTQYF.

The chain is built from TRBV18 and TRBJ1-1; D not resolved. CDR1 and CDR2 from the germline V gene are KGHSH and LQKENI. The CDR3 extends over 14 amino acids. The V end lost 4 bases, the J end lost 1 base, and 10 bases lay between the germline ends. CDR3 sequence: CASSLGRQNTEAFF. The CDR3 bases are TGTGCCAGCTCACTCGGCAGACAGAACACTGAAGCTTTCTTT.

J is TRBJ1-1 and V is TRBV5-4; D gene ambiguous. Germline CDR1 is SGHNT and CDR2 is YYREEE (reference sequence). There are 16 residues in the CDR3. The V end was cut by 7 bases, the J end by 1 base, with 20 bases between. The CDR3 sequence is CASAPQLIQTNTEAFF. The DNA for the CDR3 is TGTGCCAGCGCGCCGCAATTAATACAGACGAACACTGAAGCTTTCTTT. Filled out from reference TRBV5-4 and TRBJ1-1, the complete variable domain reads ETGVTQSPTHLIKTRGQQVTLRCSSQSGHNTVSWYQQALGQGPQFIFQYYREEENGRGNFPPRFSGLQFPNYSSELNVNALELDDSALYLCASAPQLIQTNTEAFFGQGTRLTVV.

This clone was observed a single time. V usage is TRBV7-9 and J usage is TRBJ1-2; D ambiguous. CDR1 is SEHNR and CDR2 is FQNEAQ in the germline V gene (reference sequence). The V end lost 7 bases, the J end lost 4 bases, and 16 bases lay between the germline ends. CDR3 length: 14 residues. The CDR3 DNA sequence: TGTGCCAGCACCAAGTCGAGGGCGGTCTATGGCTACACCTTC. Amino acids: CASTKSRAVYGYTF.

The V gene is TRBV3-1 (or the pseudogene TRBV3-2), the J gene TRBJ2-2; 14 bases agree with TRBD2. Losses at the gene ends were 5 bases for V and 1 base for J; bases not matched to a gene: 3. CDR1 is LGHDT and CDR2 is YNNKEL in the germline V gene (reference sequence). CDR3 length: 17 residues. In DNA, the CDR3 is TGTGCCAGCAGCGTGGGACTAGCGGGGGTGAACACCGGGGAGCTGTTTTTT. Translated: CASSVGLAGVNTGELFF.

V usage is TRBV7-2 and J usage is TRBJ2-7; D call uncertain. V was clipped by 4 bases and J by 6 bases, with 19 bases between them. The CDR3 covers 15 residues. Germline CDR1 and CDR2: SGHTA and FQGNSA. The CDR3 spells CASSSSGPIISEQYF. The DNA for the CDR3 is TGTGCCAGCAGCTCATCCGGCCCTATTATTTCCGAGCAGTACTTC.

The V and J genes are TRBV7-7 and TRBJ1-1, with D uncertain. The germline V gene encodes CDR1 SSHAT and CDR2 FNYEAQ (reference sequence). There are 14 residues in the CDR3. V shed 1 base and J shed 1 base, with 7 bases lying between them. Written as DNA, the CDR3 is TGTGCCAGCAGCTTAGGACGAGAGAACACTGAAGCTTTCTTT. Its translation is CASSLGRENTEAFF.

This chain joins TRBV7-6 and TRBJ1-1; perhaps TRBD1 as D (5 bases). The V and J ends lost 7 bases and 0 bases respectively, with 9 bases between them. This CDR3 region has 13 residues. Germline V CDR1 and CDR2: SGHVS, FNYEAQ. The CDR3: CASTRDLNTEAFF. CDR3 sequence (DNA): TGTGCCAGCACCAGGGACCTGAACACTGAAGCTTTCTTT.

The chain carries TRBV14 and TRBJ2-1; TRBD1 might be the D (5 bases). Germline-derived CDR1 and CDR2 are SGHDN and FVKESK. V lost 4 bases to trimming and J lost 5 bases, with 15 bases between them. There are 15 residues in the CDR3. The CDR3 protein is CASSPDILRNNEQFF. The CDR3 bases are TGTGCCAGCAGCCCGGACATATTACGAAACAATGAGCAGTTCTTC.

V and J are TRBV10-2 and TRBJ1-1, with D perhaps TRBD1 (6 bases). Germline loops: CDR1 WSHSY, CDR2 SAAADI. The germline V and J ends were trimmed by 7 bases and 4 bases, with 13 bases remaining between them. This CDR3 has 13 residues. Here the CDR3 reads CASIRGLTTEAFF. The CDR3 DNA follows: TGCGCCAGCATCAGGGGTCTGACCACTGAAGCTTTCTTT.

This chain joins TRBV28 and TRBJ2-1, with 13 positions matching TRBD2. V gave up 3 bases and J gave up 10 bases; unmatched junction bases: 9. The CDR3 is made up of 16 amino acids. Per germline, CDR1 MDHEN and CDR2 SYDVKM. The CDR3 bases are TGTGCCAGCAGTTTGCTACTAGCGGGAGGGCCGGGGGAGCAGTTCTTC. It codes for CASSLLLAGGPGEQFF.

The rearrangement uses TRBV5-4 and TRBJ2-5; 8 bases fit TRBD2. CDR1 is SGHNT, CDR2 YYREEE, per germline (reference sequence). With V trimmed by 5 bases and J by 1 base, 10 bases remained unmatched. This CDR3 contains 16 residues. The CDR3, as DNA: TGTGCCAGCAGGCCAGGCCCTCGGGAGGGCCAAGAGACCCAGTACTTC. Its protein is CASRPGPREGQETQYF.

The J gene is TRBJ1-2, the V gene TRBV7-9; no clear D. V lost 3 bases, J lost 2 bases, and 13 bases lay in between. Germline CDR1 and CDR2: SEHNR and FQNEAQ (reference sequence). The CDR3 consists of 15 residues. In DNA, the CDR3 is TGTGCCAGCAGCTTCGACGGCCTGATGAACTATGGCTACACCTTC. This sequence encodes CASSFDGLMNYGYTF.

The genes are TRBV6-5 and TRBJ1-1; 7 bases are shared with TRBD1. Per the germline V gene, CDR1 is MNHEY and CDR2 is SVGAGI. With V trimmed by 5 bases and J by 1 base, 7 bases remained unmatched. This CDR3 has 15 amino acids. The CDR3 reads CASSHLDRTNTEAFF. The CDR3 nucleotides are TGTGCCAGCAGTCACCTGGACAGGACGAACACTGAAGCTTTCTTT.

The chain links TRBV3-1 (or the pseudogene TRBV3-2) to TRBJ1-1; D is uncertain. Looked up from germline, CDR1 is LGHDT and CDR2 is YNNKEL (reference sequence). CDR3 length: 11 residues. V was cut by 2 bases and J by 4 bases, with 2 bases left in between. CDR3 amino acids: CASSQSTEAFF. CDR3 bases: TGTGCCAGCAGCCAATCCACTGAAGCTTTCTTT.

This sequence joins TRBV3-1 (or the pseudogene TRBV3-2) and TRBJ2-7, with TRBD2 matching over 13 bases. This CDR3 spans 15 amino acids. Trimming removed 4 bases from V and 6 bases from J; junction bases left unmatched: 6. Germline lookup yields CDR1 LGHDT and CDR2 YNNKEL (reference sequence). CDR3: CASSLGTSGAFEQYF. The CDR3 DNA follows: TGTGCCAGCAGCCTTGGGACTAGCGGGGCCTTCGAGCAGTACTTC.

V gene TRBV4-3 combines with J gene TRBJ1-6; 8 bases fit TRBD1. The CDR3 consists of 16 residues. V trimming: 1 base; J trimming: 6 bases; junction bases outside the gene matches: 5. Germline loops: CDR1 LGHNA, CDR2 YSLEER. The CDR3 bases are TGCGCCAGCAGCCAAGTCCGGGACAGGTCTAATTCACCCCTCCACTTT. Residues: CASSQVRDRSNSPLHF.

V gene TRBV2 combines with J gene TRBJ1-2; tentative D call: TRBD1 (5 bases). Germline-derived CDR1 and CDR2 are SNHLY and FYNNEI. This CDR3 has 13 residues. V lost 5 bases to trimming and J lost 4 bases, with 11 bases between them. The CDR3 bases are TGTGCCAGCAGTCGGGACGGGAGCTATGGCTACACCTTC. Its protein product is CASSRDGSYGYTF.

The chain has TRBV29-1 and TRBJ1-5; TRBD1 matches at 7 bases. With V trimmed by 5 bases and J by 2 bases, 3 bases remained unmatched. The CDR3 totals 13 residues. CDR1 SQVTM and CDR2 ANQGSEA come from the germline V gene. DNA for the CDR3: TGCAGCGTTCGAGACAGGGGCAATCAGCCCCAGCATTTT. It is translated as CSVRDRGNQPQHF.

The chain is built from TRBV5-1 and TRBJ2-7; no clear D gene. Trimming removed 0 bases from V and 2 bases from J, with 9 bases in between. Germline-derived CDR1 and CDR2 are SGHRS and YFSETQ. The CDR3 sequence is 14 residues long. DNA of the CDR3: TGCGCCAGCAGCTTGGCCGGAGCCCCCTACGAGCAGTACTTC. It codes for CASSLAGAPYEQYF.